The present T cell receptor beta chain was sequenced within a study of blood T cell repertoires in COVID-19. Study-level information: Sample material is recorded as cDNA or gDNA derived from T cells, B-cell-depleted T cells, or PBMCs.

Per the study methods: How many nucleated cells were present was estimated from reference gene primer amplification. Data came from immunoSEQ multiplex PCR; TCRdb stores just in-frame clones and leaves some out. V, J and clone size are those of that table, while D and trimming were read from the DNA. The sample gives 50,000 to 55,000 clones, 75% to 90% of which show up once; around 5.1% is in the top ten. Germline V gene sequence: CDR1 SGHRS, CDR2 YFSETQ. With 0 bases clipped from V and 4 bases from J, the junction kept 10 bases outside the gene matches. The CDR3 loop spans 17 amino acids. The count of this clone is one.

V usage is TRBV5-1 and J usage is TRBJ2-1; 7 bases fit TRBD2. Specimen: peripheral blood. This TCR derives from a man in his 60s with active COVID-19. CDR3 in amino acids: CASSLAPPTSAYNEQFF. In DNA form, the CDR3 reads TGCGCCAGCAGCTTGGCCCCCCCCACTAGCGCGTACAATGAGCAGTTCTTC.